What follows is one T cell receptor beta chain and its context. This specimen comes from a study of blood T cell repertoires in COVID-19. Study as a whole: Researchers got acute and convalescent COVID-19 samples from the United States, Italy and Spain. Sources were T cells, B-cell-depleted T cells, or PBMCs; the material itself was cDNA or gDNA.

In the original processing: How many nucleated cells were present was estimated from reference gene primer amplification. Method: immunoSEQ multiplex PCR; TCRdb's copy keeps in-frame clones and lacks some. V and J calls and clone size are those listed in that table; D and trimming were worked out from the DNA. The repertoire includes roughly 100,000 clones, around 82% of them detected once, and 10% to 15% sits in the top ten. Germline CDR1 reads SEHNR; CDR2 reads FQNEAQ (reference sequence). The CDR3 is 16 amino acids. The trim removed 3 bases at V and 3 bases at J, leaving 5 bases unmatched. Input material: peripheral blood. The chain links TRBV7-9 to TRBJ1-1; TRBD1 matches 12 bases. This receptor was taken from a human donor in a cohort sampled during active or convalescent COVID-19. CDR3 bases: TGTGCCAGCAGCTTGGGACAGGGGGCGGGAGACACTGAAGCTTTCTTT. It translates to CASSLGQGAGDTEAFF.